This T cell receptor (beta chain) was documented in a study of control samples from healthy donors and cancer patients. The protocol was immunoSEQ multiplex PCR, while the TCRdb copy is restricted to in-frame clones and leaves out a portion. The repertoire holds about 93,000 clones, about 87% seen once, with roughly 14% in the top ten. V was clipped by 3 bases and J by 8 bases; unmatched bases: 4. Germline CDR1 and CDR2: GTSNPN and SVGIG (reference sequence). This CDR3 comprises 13 residues. The V call is TRBV30, the J call TRBJ1-6; TRBD1 aligns across 7 bases. Specimen: blood. The receptor's source is a woman between 70 and 85 years old in good health. The CDR3 spells CAWRGQNYSPLHF. The CDR3, as DNA: TGTGCCTGGAGGGGACAGAACTATTCACCCCTCCACTTT.